This T cell receptor (beta chain) was profiled in a study of cytomegalovirus exposure and HLA in healthy donors. The PCR ran on 60 Vbeta and 13 Jbeta primers. TCRdb's table, derived via immunoSEQ multiplex PCR, lists solely in-frame clones and lacks some. The profile shows some 85,000 clones, roughly three quarters of them singletons. This clone was seen only a few times. Germline assignment: CDR1 MNHNY and CDR2 SVGAGI (reference sequence). The CDR3 spans 13 residues. Trimming stripped 8 bases from V and 2 bases from J, with 10 bases between. The sequencing sample was made of PBMCs. The origin of this receptor is a young man in good health and CMV-seronegative. The chain joins TRBV6-6 to TRBJ1-5; D is unresolved. The CDR3 region is CASEGTGNQPQHF. The CDR3 bases are TGTGCCAGCGAGGGTACGGGCAATCAGCCCCAGCATTTT.